This T cell receptor (beta chain) was obtained from a study of shared clonotypes between healthy human individuals. A split of CD4+ cells into CD45RA+ naive and CD45RA-negative memory subsets was performed. Study-wide points: Non-shared clonotypes had lower generation probabilities than those shared by all four donors. Sorted-subset sequencing, rarefaction showed, was incomplete despite large depth.

Sequencing was performed with immunoSEQ multiplex PCR; in TCRdb, only in-frame clones are kept and a portion is missing. This sample has some 2,400,000 clones, with about 94% found just once. Germline CDR1 reads SEHNR; CDR2 reads FQNEAQ (reference sequence). V shed 3 bases and J 1 base; nucleotides not matched to a gene: 3. The length of the CDR3 is 15 residues. Points on this clone: As yet, its antigen is unknown. Other DNA sequences in the sample encode the same CDR3.

The origin of this receptor is a man between 18 and 35 years old in good health. This rearrangement joins TRBV7-9 to TRBJ1-1; 9 bases align to TRBD1. Sequencing was carried out using naive CD4+ T cells sorted from blood. Stated subset: CD45RA+ positively selected. The CDR3: CASSLRQGGNTEAFF. CDR3 nucleotides: TGTGCCAGCAGCTTGAGACAGGGGGGGAACACTGAAGCTTTCTTT.